Following are 24 T cell receptor beta chains from one sample sequenced in a study of T cells expressing NK-cell markers. TCRdb reprocessed the 5' RACE reads, keeping one entry per CDR3 protein, no DNA. This repertoire includes fewer than 400,000 distinct CDR3 sequences. The source material was blood T cells: a sorted CD56 or NKG2C T cell subset, CD4+ or CD8+ T cells, or bulk PBMC T cells (not recorded which). These receptor sequences come from a man aged 18 to 69 in good health.

The genes are TRBV7-6 and TRBJ2-3. This CDR3 has 15 residues. Germline V gene data show CDR1 as SGHVS and CDR2 as FNYEAQ. CDR3 in amino acids: CASSLVGRTGETQYF.

The V and J genes are TRBV13 and TRBJ1-1. The CDR3 covers 14 residues. CDR1 is PRHDT, CDR2 FYEKMQ, per germline (reference sequence). CDR3 sequence reads: CASSKREGDTEAFF.

V and J are TRBV6-1 and TRBJ1-2. CDR3 length equals 14 residues. The germline V gene has CDR1 MNHNS and CDR2 SASEGT. The CDR3 is CASSDEQRVYGYTF.

The rearrangement uses TRBV12-3 or TRBV12-4 and TRBJ1-3; TCRdb indicates TRBD1, and absent DNA this call remains unverified. The CDR3 is 16 amino acids. The CDR3 spells CASSPGQGASGNTIYF.

The gene calls are TRBV28 and TRBJ2-2; the D call of TRBD1 rests on TCRdb alone, since no DNA is present to check it. Germline V gives CDR1 MDHEN, CDR2 SYDVKM. The CDR3 is 14 residues long. CDR3 sequence reads: CASSRQLNTGELFF.

The chain uses TRBV27 and TRBJ2-3. Germline CDR1 is MNHEY and CDR2 is SMNVEV (reference sequence). CDR3 length: 14 residues. This CDR3 reads CASRGLDRTDTQYF.

The chain is built from TRBV20-1 and TRBJ2-3. From germline, CDR1 is DFQATT and CDR2 SNEGSKA (reference sequence). The CDR3 consists of 14 residues. The CDR3: CSARDYMDTGTQYF.

This chain links TRBV6-1 with TRBJ2-2; lacking DNA, the TRBD1 call made by TCRdb goes unchecked. Germline CDR1 reads MNHNS; CDR2 reads SASEGT. The CDR3 has 16 amino acids. The CDR3 protein is CASSVAWGLNTGELFF.

The chain employs TRBV5-5 and TRBJ2-7; there is no DNA to check the TCRdb D call of TRBD1. The germline gives CDR1 SGHKS, CDR2 YYEKEE (reference sequence). CDR3 length: 13 amino acids. The CDR3 protein is CASSPGTTNEQYF. Looking up the rest from reference TRBV5-5 and TRBJ2-7 gives the full variable domain: DAGVTQSPTHLIKTRGQQVTLRCSPISGHKSVSWYQQVLGQGPQFIFQYYEKEERGRGNFPDRFSARQFPNYSSELNVNALLLGDSALYLCASSPGTTNEQYFGPGTRLTVT.

The CDR3 loop is CASSRSPRATDTQYF. The chain has TRBV3-1 and TRBJ2-3; TCRdb lists TRBD1, though no DNA is available to test this call. The CDR3 is made up of 15 amino acids. Germline CDR1 and CDR2: LGHDT and YNNKEL (reference sequence).

The rearrangement joins TRBV7-2 to TRBJ2-5; TCRdb's D gene call, TRBD2, goes unchecked for lack of DNA. CDR3 length: 17 residues. Germline lookup yields CDR1 SGHTA and CDR2 FQGNSA. The CDR3 here is CASSRPGLAGGAKTQYF.

J is TRBJ2-7 and V is TRBV28. CDR3 size: 13 residues. Germline CDR1 is MDHEN and CDR2 is SYDVKM. The CDR3 loop reads CASRVDQSYEQYF.

The rearrangement uses TRBV6-5 and TRBJ1-1; there is no DNA to check the TCRdb D call of TRBD1. The germline V gene has CDR1 MNHEY and CDR2 SVGAGI. The CDR3 loop spans 16 amino acids. The CDR3 spells CASSYSDSGQGVNAFF.

The chain recombines TRBV6-5 with TRBJ1-4. Germline loops: CDR1 MNHEY, CDR2 SVGAGI. This CDR3 has 14 residues. CDR3 loop: CASSYAGKDEKLFF.

The rearrangement links TRBV3-1 to TRBJ2-7; absent DNA, TCRdb's TRBD1 call cannot be checked. The CDR3 is 15 amino acids. Looked up from germline, CDR1 is LGHDT and CDR2 is YNNKEL (reference sequence). The CDR3 sequence: CASSRRGIDPYEQYF.

The CDR3 sequence is CASSLASSKYF. This rearrangement joins TRBV12-3 or TRBV12-4 to TRBJ2-5. The CDR3 sequence is 11 residues long.

The chain links TRBV5-1 to TRBJ2-1; as DNA is missing, the TRBD2 call by TCRdb cannot be tested. The germline gives CDR1 SGHRS, CDR2 YFSETQ. The CDR3 extends over 17 amino acids. This chain's CDR3 is CASSLTPSQAGLFGQFF.

The V gene is TRBV7-2, the J gene TRBJ2-5; TCRdb calls TRBD2, which cannot be checked without DNA. The length of the CDR3 is 17 residues. CDR1 is SGHTA, CDR2 FQGNSA, per germline. The CDR3 sequence: CASSPQGLAGGRETQYF.

The V gene is TRBV9, the J gene TRBJ1-6; TCRdb outputs TRBD1, but without DNA this stays unchecked. Germline V gene sequence: CDR1 SGDLS, CDR2 YYNGEE. The CDR3 sequence is 16 residues long. The CDR3 loop reads CASSSGQGASNSPLHF.

V is TRBV5-4 and J is TRBJ2-5; TCRdb's D call of TRBD1 is untestable without DNA. The CDR3 is made up of 17 amino acids. Looked up from germline, CDR1 is SGHNT and CDR2 is YYREEE (reference sequence). Here the CDR3 reads CASSSSGTGLTGETQYF.

The V call is TRBV20-1, the J call TRBJ2-3; the TRBD1 assignment by TCRdb is unverifiable without DNA. The CDR3 sequence is 17 residues long. The germline gives CDR1 DFQATT, CDR2 SNEGSKA (reference sequence). The CDR3 loop reads CSARVPGAATSTDTQYF.

This CDR3 reads CASSYQGLASDTQYF. The V call is TRBV6-5, the J call TRBJ2-3. CDR1 is MNHEY, CDR2 SVGAGI, per germline. The CDR3 has 15 residues.

The V and J genes are TRBV29-1 and TRBJ2-1. Germline V lookup: CDR1 SQVTM, CDR2 ANQGSEA. The CDR3 loop spans 12 amino acids. CDR3 sequence reads: CSVSGPYNEQFF.

The chain couples TRBV27 to TRBJ1-1; the D call from TCRdb, TRBD1, cannot be confirmed without DNA. The CDR3 extends over 13 amino acids. Germline V gene sequence: CDR1 MNHEY, CDR2 SMNVEV (reference sequence). CDR3 residues: CACGSDRLSEAFF.